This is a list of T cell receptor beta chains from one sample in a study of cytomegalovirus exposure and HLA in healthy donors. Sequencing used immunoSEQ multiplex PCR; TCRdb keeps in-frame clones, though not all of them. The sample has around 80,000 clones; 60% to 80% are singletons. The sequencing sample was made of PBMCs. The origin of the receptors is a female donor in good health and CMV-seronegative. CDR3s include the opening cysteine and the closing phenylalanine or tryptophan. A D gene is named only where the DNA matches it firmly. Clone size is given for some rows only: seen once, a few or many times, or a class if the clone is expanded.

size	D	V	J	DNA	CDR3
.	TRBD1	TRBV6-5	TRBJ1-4	TGTGCCAGCAGTTACTCGAGACAGGGCAGGGAAAAACTGTTTTTT	CASSYSRQGREKLFF
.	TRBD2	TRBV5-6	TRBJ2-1	TGTGCCAGCAGCTCCGGGACTAGCGGGAGGGTTAGGAATGAGCAGTTCTTC	CASSSGTSGRVRNEQFF
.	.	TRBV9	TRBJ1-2	TGTGCCAGCAGCGTAGGGAGGCAGGTTGAGAGCTATGGCTACACCTTC	CASSVGRQVESYGYTF
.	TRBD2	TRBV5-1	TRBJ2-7	TGCGCCAGCAGCTTGACCTTAGCGGGAGTGGCCTACGAGCAGTACTTC	CASSLTLAGVAYEQYF
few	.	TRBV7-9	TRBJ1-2	TGTGCCAGCACCCCGGAGTATGGCTACACCTTC	CASTPEYGYTF
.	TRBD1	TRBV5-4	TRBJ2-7	TGTGCCAGCAGCTCGACAGGGAGTAGCTACGAGCAGTACTTC	CASSSTGSSYEQYF
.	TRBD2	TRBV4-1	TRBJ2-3	TGCGGCAGCAGCCTTAGGACTAGCGGGACGGAAGCCGATACGCAGTATTTT	CGSSLRTSGTEADTQYF
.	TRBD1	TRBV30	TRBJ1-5	TGTGCCTGGAGTCCGGGACAGGGCTCGGGACAGCCCCAGCATTTT	CAWSPGQGSGQPQHF
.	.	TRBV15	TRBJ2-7	TGTGCCACCAGCAGAGAAGTAGGAGAATACGAGCAGTACTTC	CATSREVGEYEQYF
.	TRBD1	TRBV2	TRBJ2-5	TGTGCCAGCGGACCGGACAGGGTCCAAGAGACCCAGTACTTC	CASGPDRVQETQYF
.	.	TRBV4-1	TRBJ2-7	TGCGCCAGCAGCCAAGTGAAGGGGTTAGGGTACGAGCAGTACTTC	CASSQVKGLGYEQYF
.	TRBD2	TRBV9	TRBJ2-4	TGTGCCAGCAGCGCTTACTCCGGACTAGCCGACATTCAGTACTTC	CASSAYSGLADIQYF
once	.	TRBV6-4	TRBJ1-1	TGTGCCAGCAGAAGTGAGGCGGGCCCAAACACTGAAGCTTTCTTT	CASRSEAGPNTEAFF
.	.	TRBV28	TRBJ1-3	TGTGCCAGCATGGGCGCGGGGGCTGGAAACACCATATATTTT	CASMGAGAGNTIYF
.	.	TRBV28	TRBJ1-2	TGTGCCAGCAGCCGGAGACTCTCCTCGGGCTATGGCTACACCTTC	CASSRRLSSGYGYTF
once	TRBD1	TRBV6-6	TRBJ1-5	TGTGCCAGCAGCTTAACAGGGGTGGGGAATCAGCCCCAGCATTTT	CASSLTGVGNQPQHF
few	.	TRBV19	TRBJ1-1	TGTGCCAGTAGTATTCTGCAGGGAATGAGTAGCACTGAAGCTTTCTTT	CASSILQGMSSTEAFF
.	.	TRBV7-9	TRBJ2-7	TGTGCCAGCTCTTCCTCAGGGTTCCCAGACGAGCAGTACTTC	CASSSSGFPDEQYF
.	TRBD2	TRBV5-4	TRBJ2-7	TGTGCCAGCAGCCCCTCAAGGGGAGGGTCCTACGAGCAGTACTTC	CASSPSRGGSYEQYF
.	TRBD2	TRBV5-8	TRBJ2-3	TGTGCCAGCAGCTTTGGAGTAGCGGGGGAAGATACGCAGTATTTT	CASSFGVAGEDTQYF
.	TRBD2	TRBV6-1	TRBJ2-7	TGTGCCAGCGCCTCCGGGACTAGCGGGAAGCACGAGCAGTACTTC	CASASGTSGKHEQYF
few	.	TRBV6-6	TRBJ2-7	TGTGCCAGCAGTCCTCCGGAACAGGTCTACGAGCAGTACTTC	CASSPPEQVYEQYF
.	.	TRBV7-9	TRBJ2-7	TGTGCCAGCAGCTTAGGTACAGTATCCTACGAGCAGTACTTC	CASSLGTVSYEQYF
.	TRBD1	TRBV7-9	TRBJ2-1	TGTGCCAGCAGGCGGGGACAGGGTAATGAGCAGTTCTTC	CASRRGQGNEQFF
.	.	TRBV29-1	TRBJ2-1	TGCAGCGTTGGGCAGGATACTTACAATGAGCAGTTCTTC	CSVGQDTYNEQFF
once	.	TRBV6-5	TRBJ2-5	TGTGCCAGCAGTAGACAGGAGCAAGAGACCCAGTACTTC	CASSRQEQETQYF